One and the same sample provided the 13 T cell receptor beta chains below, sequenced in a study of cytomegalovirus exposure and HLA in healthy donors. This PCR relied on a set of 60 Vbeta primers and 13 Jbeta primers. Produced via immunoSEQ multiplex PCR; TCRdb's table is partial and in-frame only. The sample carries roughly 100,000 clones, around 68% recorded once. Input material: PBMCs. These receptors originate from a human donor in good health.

The CDR3 DNA reads as TGTGCCTGGAATATATGGAGACAGAGAAGTACAGATACGCAGTATTTT. It is translated as CAWNIWRQRSTDTQYF. The chain recombines TRBV30 with TRBJ2-3, with D possibly being TRBD1 (5 bases). This CDR3 contains 16 residues. V was trimmed by 4 bases and J by 3 bases, leaving 20 bases between them. CDR1 is GTSNPN, CDR2 SVGIG, per germline (reference sequence).

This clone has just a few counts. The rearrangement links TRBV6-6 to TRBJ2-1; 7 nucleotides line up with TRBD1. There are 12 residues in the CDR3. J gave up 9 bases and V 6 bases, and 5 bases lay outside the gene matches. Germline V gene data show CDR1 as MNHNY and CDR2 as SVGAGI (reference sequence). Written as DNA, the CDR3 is TGTGCCAGCAGCGGACAGGCTGCTGAGCAGTTCTTC. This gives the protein CASSGQAAEQFF.

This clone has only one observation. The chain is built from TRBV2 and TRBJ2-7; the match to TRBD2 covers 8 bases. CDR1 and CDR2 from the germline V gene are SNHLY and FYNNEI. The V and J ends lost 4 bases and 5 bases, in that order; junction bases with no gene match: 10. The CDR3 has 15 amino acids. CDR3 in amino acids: CASSVPSGGVNEQYF. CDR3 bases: TGTGCCAGCAGTGTTCCCTCGGGAGGGGTCAACGAGCAGTACTTC.

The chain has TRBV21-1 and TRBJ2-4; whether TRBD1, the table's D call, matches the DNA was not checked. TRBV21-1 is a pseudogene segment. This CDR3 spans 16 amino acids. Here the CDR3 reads CASSFRRGQDKNIQYF. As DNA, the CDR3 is TGTGCCAGCAGCTTCCGCAGGGGGCAGGACAAAAACATTCAGTACTTC.

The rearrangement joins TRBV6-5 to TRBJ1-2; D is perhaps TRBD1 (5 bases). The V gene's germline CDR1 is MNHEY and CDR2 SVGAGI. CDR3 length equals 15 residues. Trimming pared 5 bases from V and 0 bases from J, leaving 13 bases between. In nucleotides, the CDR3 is TGTGCCAGCAGTGGTAGACAGCTAGCTAACTATGGCTACACCTTC. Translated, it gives CASSGRQLANYGYTF.

CDR3 DNA sequence: TGCGCCAGCAGCCCAACCGGGACAGGAGCCTACGAGCAGTACTTC. Translation gives CASSPTGTGAYEQYF. The genes are TRBV4-1 and TRBJ2-7; 8 nucleotides align to TRBD1. J gave up 2 bases and V 4 bases, and 7 bases lay outside the gene matches. Per the germline V gene, CDR1 is MGHRA and CDR2 is YSYEKL. CDR3 length: 15 residues.

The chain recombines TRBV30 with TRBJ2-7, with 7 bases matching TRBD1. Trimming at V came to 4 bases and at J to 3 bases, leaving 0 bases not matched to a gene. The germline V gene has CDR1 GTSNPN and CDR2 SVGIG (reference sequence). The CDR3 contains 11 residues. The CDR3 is CAWTGGYEQYF. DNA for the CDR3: TGTGCCTGGACAGGGGGCTACGAGCAGTACTTC.

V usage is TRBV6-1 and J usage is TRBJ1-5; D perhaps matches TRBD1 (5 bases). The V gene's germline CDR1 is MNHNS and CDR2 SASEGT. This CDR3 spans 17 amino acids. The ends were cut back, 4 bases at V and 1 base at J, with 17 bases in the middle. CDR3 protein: CASSALQGLPSNQPQHF. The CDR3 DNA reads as TGTGCCAGCAGTGCGCTTCAGGGTCTCCCCAGCAATCAGCCCCAGCATTTT.

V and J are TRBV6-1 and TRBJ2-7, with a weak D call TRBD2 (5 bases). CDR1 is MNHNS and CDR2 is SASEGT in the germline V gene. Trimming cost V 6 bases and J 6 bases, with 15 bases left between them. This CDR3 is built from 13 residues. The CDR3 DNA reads TGTGCCAGCAGACCCAGAGACTACGGCGAGCAGTACTTC. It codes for CASRPRDYGEQYF.

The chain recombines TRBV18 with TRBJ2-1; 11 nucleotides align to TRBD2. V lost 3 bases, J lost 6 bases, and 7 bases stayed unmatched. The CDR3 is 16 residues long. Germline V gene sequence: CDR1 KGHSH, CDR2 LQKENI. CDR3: CASSPPGTSGRNEQFF. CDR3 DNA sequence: TGTGCCAGCTCACCCCCCGGGACTAGCGGACGCAATGAGCAGTTCTTC.

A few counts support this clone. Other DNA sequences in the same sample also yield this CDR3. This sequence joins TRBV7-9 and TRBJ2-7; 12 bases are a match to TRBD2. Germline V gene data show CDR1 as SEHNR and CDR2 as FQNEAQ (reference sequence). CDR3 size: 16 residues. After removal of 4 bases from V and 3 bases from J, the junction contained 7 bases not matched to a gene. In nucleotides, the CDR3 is TGTGCCAGCAGCTCTGGACTAGCGGGACCCTTCTACGAGCAGTACTTC. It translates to CASSSGLAGPFYEQYF.

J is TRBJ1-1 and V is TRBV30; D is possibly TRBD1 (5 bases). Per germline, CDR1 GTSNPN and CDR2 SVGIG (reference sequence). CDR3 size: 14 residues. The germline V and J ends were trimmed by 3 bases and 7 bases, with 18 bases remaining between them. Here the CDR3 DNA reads TGTGCCTGGAGACCGACGGGGGGGACTTATGAAGCTTTCTTT. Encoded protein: CAWRPTGGTYEAFF.

CDR3 sequence (DNA): TGTGCCAGTAGTATAGGCGGAGGGAACCAAGAGACCCAGTACTTC. It specifies CASSIGGGNQETQYF. The chain has TRBV19 and TRBJ2-5; D may be TRBD2 (6 bases). CDR3 length: 15 residues. V shed 1 base and J shed 0 bases, with 9 bases lying between them. Germline values: CDR1 LNHDA, CDR2 SQIVND (reference sequence).